The clone carrying this TCR beta chain came up a few times. Its antigen is still unknown. Both iRepertoire HTBI primers and Arm-PCR of CDR3 regions were used to build the TCR beta libraries. TCRdb re-called the multiplex PCR reads through MiXCR, storing one row per CDR3 protein. The sample records under 450,000 distinct CDR3 sequences, 12% being singletons. CDR3 length equals 15 residues. Trimming removed 0 bases from V and 3 bases from J, with 11 bases in between. Per the germline V gene, CDR1 is LGHNA and CDR2 is YSLEER. The record originates from a study of regulatory T cells in long-lasting Graves disease. General study results and limits: Among persistent patients, a larger number of public clonotypes were shared (roughly 2,900) than among newly diagnosed patients (about 1,000).

Time point meaning: newly diagnosed GD, antithyroid drugs for less than 3 months. Scientists built the TCR library using RNA that was extracted from PBMCs. These sequences were also reported in another study, on T cells in Graves' hyperthyroidism and ophthalmopathy.

The sequence derives from a woman aged 18-29 years with Graves disease. The V and J genes are TRBV4-3 and TRBJ1-2; D is perhaps TRBD1 (6 bases). The starting material was peripheral blood mononuclear cells (PBMCs), obtained at new diagnosis, from a patient treated with antithyroid drugs. The CDR3 sequence is CASSQDPDSYYGYTF. The CDR3 DNA is TGCGCCAGCAGCCAAGACCCGGACAGCTACTATGGCTACACCTTC.